The clone carrying this T cell receptor (beta chain) was counted between two and nine times. Its matching antigen is unknown. These data belong to a study of identical twins. Findings and caveats of the study: The study found that models underestimated out-of-frame TCR alpha sharing in monozygotic twins. Alpha sequences that were out-of-frame and twin-shared showed an excess of low generation probability.

TCRdb analysed the 5' RACE reads with MiXCR anew, one entry per CDR3 protein. The sample records about 890,000 distinct CDR3 sequences, about 12% being singletons. V was pared by 3 bases and J by 4 bases, with 12 bases of the junction left unmatched. This CDR3 region has 18 residues. This sample was also put to use in a study of yellow fever vaccine responses in identical twins.

The chain is built from TRBV12-3 or TRBV12-4 and TRBJ2-5, with 12 positions matching TRBD2. The specimen was PBMCs. The sequence derives from a young woman in good health. The chain's CDR3 is CASSFWLRTSGDRETQYF. In DNA form, the CDR3 reads TGTGCCAGCAGTTTTTGGCTTAGGACTAGCGGGGATCGAGAGACCCAGTACTTC.